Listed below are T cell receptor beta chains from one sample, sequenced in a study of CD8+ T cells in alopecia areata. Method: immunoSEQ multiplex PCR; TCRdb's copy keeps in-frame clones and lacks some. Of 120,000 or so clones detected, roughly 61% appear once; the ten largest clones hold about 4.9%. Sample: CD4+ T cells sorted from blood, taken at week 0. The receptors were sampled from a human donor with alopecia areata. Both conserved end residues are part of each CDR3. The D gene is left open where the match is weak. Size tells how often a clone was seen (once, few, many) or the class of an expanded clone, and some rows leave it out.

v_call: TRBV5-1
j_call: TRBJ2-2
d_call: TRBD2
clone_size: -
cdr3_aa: CASSTGTSGGAITGELFF
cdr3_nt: TGCGCCAGCAGCACCGGGACTAGCGGGGGGGCCATCACCGGGGAGCTGTTTTTT

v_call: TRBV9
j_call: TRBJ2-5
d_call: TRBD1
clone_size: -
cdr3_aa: CASSAQGSETQYF
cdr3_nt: TGTGCCAGCAGCGCACAGGGGTCAGAGACCCAGTACTTC

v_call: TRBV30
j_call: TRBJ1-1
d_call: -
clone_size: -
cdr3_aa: CAWSHRRQIEAFF
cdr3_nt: TGTGCCTGGAGCCACCGGAGGCAGATTGAAGCTTTCTTT

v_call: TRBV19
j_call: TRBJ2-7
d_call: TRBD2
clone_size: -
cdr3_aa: CASSNRDIRPGTSRLYEQYF
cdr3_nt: TGTGCCAGTAGTAACCGGGACATTCGCCCCGGGACTAGCAGACTCTACGAGCAGTACTTC

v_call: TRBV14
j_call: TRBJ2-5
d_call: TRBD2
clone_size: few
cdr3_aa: CASSPRDYRETQYF
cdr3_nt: TGTGCCAGCAGCCCCCGGGACTATAGGGAGACCCAGTACTTC

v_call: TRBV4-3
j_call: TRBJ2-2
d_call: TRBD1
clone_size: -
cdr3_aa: CASSQLQGAGELFF
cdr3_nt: TGCGCCAGCAGCCAATTACAGGGGGCCGGGGAGCTGTTTTTT

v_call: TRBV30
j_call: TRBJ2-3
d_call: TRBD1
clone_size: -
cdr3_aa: CAWLHRGRTDTQYF
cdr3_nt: TGTGCCTGGCTCCACAGGGGGCGAACAGATACGCAGTATTTT

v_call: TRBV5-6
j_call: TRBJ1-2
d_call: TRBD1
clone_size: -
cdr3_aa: CASSLWTGHYTF
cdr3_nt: TGTGCCAGCAGCTTGTGGACAGGCCACTACACCTTC

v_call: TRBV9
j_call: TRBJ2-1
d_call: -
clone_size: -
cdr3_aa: CASRPGSSYNEQFF
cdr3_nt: TGTGCCAGCAGACCCGGGAGCTCCTACAATGAGCAGTTCTTC

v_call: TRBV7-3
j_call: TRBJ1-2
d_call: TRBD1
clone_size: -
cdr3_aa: CASSDGMGQGAGCTF
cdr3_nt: TGTGCCAGCAGCGATGGGATGGGGCAGGGGGCTGGCTGCACCTTC

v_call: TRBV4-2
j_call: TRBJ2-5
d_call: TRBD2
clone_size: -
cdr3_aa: CASSQGELAGAMSQETQYF
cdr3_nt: TGTGCCAGCAGCCAAGGGGAACTAGCGGGGGCCATGAGTCAAGAGACCCAGTACTTC

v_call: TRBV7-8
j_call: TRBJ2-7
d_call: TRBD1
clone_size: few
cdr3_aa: CASSPQGAREQYF
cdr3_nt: TGTGCCAGCAGTCCACAGGGGGCTCGGGAGCAGTACTTC

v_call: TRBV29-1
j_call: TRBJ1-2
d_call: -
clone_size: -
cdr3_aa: CSASQWQGNGYTF
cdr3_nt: TGCAGCGCATCTCAGTGGCAGGGGAATGGCTACACCTTC

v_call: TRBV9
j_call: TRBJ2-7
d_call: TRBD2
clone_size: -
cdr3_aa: CASSVGTNSYEQYF
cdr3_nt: TGTGCCAGCAGCGTCGGGACTAATTCCTACGAGCAGTACTTC

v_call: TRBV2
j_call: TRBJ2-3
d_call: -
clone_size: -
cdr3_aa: CASRVAQWTASTDTQYF
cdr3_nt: TGTGCCAGCAGAGTGGCCCAGTGGACAGCTAGCACAGATACGCAGTATTTT

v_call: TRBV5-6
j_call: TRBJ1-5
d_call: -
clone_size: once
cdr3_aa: CASSSDRNGQPQHF
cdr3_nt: TGTGCCAGCAGCTCTGACAGGAACGGTCAGCCCCAGCATTTT

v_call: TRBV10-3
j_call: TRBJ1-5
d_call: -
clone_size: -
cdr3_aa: CAIRGSGGQPQHF
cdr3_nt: TGTGCCATCAGAGGGTCCGGCGGTCAGCCCCAGCATTTT

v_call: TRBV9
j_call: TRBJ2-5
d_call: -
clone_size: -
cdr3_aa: CASSVSGLQETQYF
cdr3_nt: TGTGCCAGCAGCGTATCCGGGTTACAAGAGACCCAGTACTTC

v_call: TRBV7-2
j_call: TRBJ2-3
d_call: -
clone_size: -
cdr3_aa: CASSQQGRGDTQYF
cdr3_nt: TGTGCCAGCAGCCAGCAGGGTAGAGGAGATACGCAGTATTTT

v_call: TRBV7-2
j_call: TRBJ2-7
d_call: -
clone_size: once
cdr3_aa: CASSLSRNEQYF
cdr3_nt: TGTGCCAGCAGCCTTAGTAGGAACGAGCAGTACTTC

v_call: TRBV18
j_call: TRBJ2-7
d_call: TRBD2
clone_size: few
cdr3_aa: CASSPWTSGSPGEQYF
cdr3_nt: TGTGCCAGCTCACCCTGGACTAGCGGGAGCCCTGGGGAGCAGTACTTC

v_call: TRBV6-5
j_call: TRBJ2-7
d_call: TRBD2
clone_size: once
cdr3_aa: CASKASGRYEQYF
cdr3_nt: TGTGCCAGCAAGGCTAGCGGGAGATACGAGCAGTACTTC

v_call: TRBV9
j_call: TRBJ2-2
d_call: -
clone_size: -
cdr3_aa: CASSGRHRATGELFF
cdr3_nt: TGTGCCAGCAGCGGACGCCACAGGGCCACCGGGGAGCTGTTTTTT

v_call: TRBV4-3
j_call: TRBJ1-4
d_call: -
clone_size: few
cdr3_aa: CASSQASQNEKLFF
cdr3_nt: TGCGCCAGCAGCCAAGCCAGTCAGAATGAAAAACTGTTTTTT

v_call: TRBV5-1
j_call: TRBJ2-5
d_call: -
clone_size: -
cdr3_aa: CASSLFGQQETQYF
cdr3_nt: TGCGCCAGCAGCTTGTTTGGCCAACAAGAGACCCAGTACTTC

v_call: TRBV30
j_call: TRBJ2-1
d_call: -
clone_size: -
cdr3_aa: CAWSVEYGGEQFF
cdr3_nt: TGTGCCTGGAGTGTAGAGTACGGCGGCGAGCAGTTCTTC